These 21 T cell receptor beta chains were all obtained from the same sample, sequenced in a study of PD-L1 blockade in urothelial cancer. Measured with immunoSEQ multiplex PCR; TCRdb has only the in-frame clones, and not every one. The sample contains under 35,000 clones, 70% to 90% of which appear only once. The sample here was PBMCs, taken around atezolizumab (anti-PD-L1) treatment. These receptor sequences come from a man in his fifties with urothelial cancer.

The rearrangement uses TRBV21-1 and TRBJ1-5; TRBD1 was called by the table and not checked on the DNA. TRBV21-1 is given as a pseudogene. CDR3 length: 16 amino acids. CDR3 bases: TGTGCCAGCAGCAGGGACAGGGGGCACAGCAATCAGCCCCAGCATTTT. Its translation: CASSRDRGHSNQPQHF.

About this clone: The likely explanation is a read error, given a far larger clone one base away. The rearrangement uses TRBV7-2 and TRBJ2-5; D is perhaps TRBD1 (5 bases). The CDR3 runs to 14 residues. Trimming removed 4 bases at V and 0 bases at J, with 9 bases between. CDR1 is SGHTA, CDR2 FQGNSA, per germline. Here the CDR3 DNA reads TGTGCCAGCAGCTACCGACAGTACCAAGAGACCCAGTACTTC. This codes for CASSYRQYQETQYF.

The chain links TRBV4-3 to TRBJ2-5, with 7 bases fitting TRBD2. CDR1 LGHNA and CDR2 YSLEER come from the germline V gene. The CDR3 is made up of 17 amino acids. Germline trimming cut 0 bases from V and 4 bases from J; bases unmatched to any gene: 11. Here the CDR3 DNA reads TGCGCCAGCAGCCAAGATCCTTCCGGGGGAGGGCGAGAGACCCAGTACTTC. Its protein is CASSQDPSGGGRETQYF.

The V gene is TRBV11-2, the J gene TRBJ2-1; TRBD2 matches at 8 bases. J lost 0 bases, V lost 1 base, and 2 bases had no gene match. CDR1 and CDR2 (germline): SGHAT, FQNNGV. The CDR3 consists of 16 residues. The CDR3 region has the DNA TGTGCCAGCAGCTTAGGCGCGGGGGGCTCCTACAATGAGCAGTTCTTC. This codes for CASSLGAGGSYNEQFF.

J is TRBJ2-7 and V is TRBV9, with a tentative D call TRBD2 (6 bases). The V gene lost 0 bases and the J gene lost 2 bases, with 12 bases spanning the gap. The CDR3 has 15 residues. The germline CDR1 and CDR2 sequences are SGDLS and YYNGEE. The CDR3 loop is CASSVGGDWTYEQYF. CDR3 coding DNA: TGTGCCAGCAGCGTAGGGGGGGACTGGACCTACGAGCAGTACTTC.

The chain is built from TRBV11-1 and TRBJ2-7, with a weak D call TRBD1 (7 bases). CDR1 and CDR2 (germline): SGHAT, FQDESV (reference sequence). V was shortened by 5 bases and J by 0 bases, with 11 bases between the two germline ends. The CDR3 is 14 amino acids. The CDR3 region is CASSGGTASYEQYF. DNA of the CDR3: TGTGCCAGCAGCGGGGGGACAGCCTCCTACGAGCAGTACTTC. The full variable domain, with the rest looked up from reference TRBV11-1 and TRBJ2-7, is EAEVAQSPRYKITEKSQAVAFWCDPISGHATLYWYRQILGQGPELLVQFQDESVVDDSQLPKDRFSAERLKGVDSTLKIQPAELGDSAMYLCASSGGTASYEQYFGPGTRLTVT.

The CDR3 loop is CASSPRRVGSLHF. The CDR3 bases are TGTGCCAGCAGTCCCAGGAGGGTTGGATCCCTCCACTTT. The chain uses TRBV2 and TRBJ1-6; no firm D call. The CDR3 is made up of 13 amino acids. Germline values: CDR1 SNHLY, CDR2 FYNNEI. Trimming cost V 5 bases and J 14 bases, with 16 bases left between them.

The J gene is TRBJ2-3, the V gene TRBV30, with 8 bases that match TRBD2. In germline, CDR1 is GTSNPN, CDR2 SVGIG (reference sequence). J gave up 3 bases and V 5 bases, and 10 bases lay outside the gene matches. The CDR3 is 15 amino acids. The CDR3 bases are TGTGCCTGGGCCCTTCGGGGACTAGGGACAGATACGCAGTATTTT. Encoded protein: CAWALRGLGTDTQYF.

The rearrangement links TRBV5-6 to TRBJ2-1; 8 nucleotides line up with TRBD1. Germline trimming cut 5 bases from V and 2 bases from J; bases unmatched to any gene: 9. This CDR3 spans 16 amino acids. Germline V lookup: CDR1 SGHDT, CDR2 YYEEEE. CDR3 in amino acids: CASSPSSGGAYNEQFF. In DNA form, the CDR3 reads TGTGCCAGCAGTCCTTCCTCAGGGGGCGCCTACAATGAGCAGTTCTTC.

This sequence joins TRBV11-1 and TRBJ2-1, with D possibly TRBD1 on 5 matching bases. The CDR3 is 13 amino acids. The V gene lost 5 bases and the J gene lost 7 bases, with 12 bases spanning the gap. Per the germline V gene, CDR1 is SGHAT and CDR2 is FQDESV (reference sequence). CDR3 sequence reads: CASSPANRNEQFF. The CDR3 coding sequence is TGTGCCAGCAGCCCCGCGAACAGGAATGAGCAGTTCTTC. The full variable domain, completed using reference TRBV11-1 and TRBJ2-1, is EAEVAQSPRYKITEKSQAVAFWCDPISGHATLYWYRQILGQGPELLVQFQDESVVDDSQLPKDRFSAERLKGVDSTLKIQPAELGDSAMYLCASSPANRNEQFFGPGTRLTVL.

The chain joins TRBV27 to TRBJ2-5, with 13 bases identical to TRBD2. J gave up 5 bases and V 8 bases, and 8 bases lay outside the gene matches. Per germline, CDR1 MNHEY and CDR2 SMNVEV (reference sequence). The CDR3 sequence is 15 residues long. The DNA for the CDR3 is TGTGCCAGCTCAAGACTAGCGGGAGGTCGCGAGACCCAGTACTTC. Translation gives CASSRLAGGRETQYF.

This rearrangement joins TRBV20-1 to TRBJ2-7; D possibly corresponds to TRBD2 (5 bases). V lost 2 bases and J 3 bases, leaving 5 bases between the germline ends. Germline V lookup: CDR1 DFQATT, CDR2 SNEGSKA (reference sequence). This CDR3 comprises 11 residues. This chain's CDR3 is CSARRDYEQYF. The DNA of the CDR3 is TGCAGTGCTAGACGGGACTACGAGCAGTACTTC.

This clone was seen only a few times. The chain employs TRBV7-8 and TRBJ1-5, with 7 bases lining up with TRBD1. The CDR3 has 15 residues. The V gene end was trimmed by 1 base and the J gene end by 2 bases; junction bases not matched to a gene: 2. CDR1 SGHVS and CDR2 FQNEAQ come from the germline V gene. The CDR3 coding sequence is TGTGCCAGCAGCTTAGACAGGGGAGGCAATCAGCCCCAGCATTTT. Translating gives CASSLDRGGNQPQHF.

On this clone itself: A junction boundary mismatches the germline segment, possibly from a read error. The chain links TRBV7-7 to TRBJ1-2; 7 nucleotides line up with TRBD1. The CDR3 sequence is 14 residues long. The germline V gene has CDR1 SSHAT and CDR2 FNYEAQ (reference sequence). The CDR3 DNA is TGTGCTAGCAGCCCAGGGGGGCAGGGGTTTGGCTACACCTTC. Translated, it gives CASSPGGQGFGYTF.

The CDR3 DNA is TGTGCCAGCAGTGAAGGACAGGGGTCCCCCTACGAGCAGTACTTC. Its protein is CASSEGQGSPYEQYF. The chain employs TRBV6-1 and TRBJ2-7; the match to TRBD1 covers 8 bases. The CDR3 sequence is 15 residues long. V was pared by 1 base and J by 2 bases, with 4 bases of the junction left unmatched. From germline, CDR1 is MNHNS and CDR2 SASEGT.

The V gene is TRBV27, the J gene TRBJ1-5; D unclear. Germline V gene lookup returns CDR1 MNHEY and CDR2 SMNVEV (reference sequence). V lost 5 bases and J lost 3, with 14 bases in between. The CDR3 consists of 15 residues. This chain's CDR3 is CASSRREGTNQPQHF. Here the CDR3 DNA reads TGTGCCAGCAGTCGAAGGGAGGGAACCAATCAGCCCCAGCATTTT.

The chain recombines TRBV28 with TRBJ2-3; weak D call: TRBD2 (5 bases). The CDR3 is 17 residues long. V gave up 1 base and J gave up 4 bases, with 18 bases separating them. Per the germline V gene, CDR1 is MDHEN and CDR2 is SYDVKM. CDR3 in DNA: TGTGCCAGCAGTTTATCCCACCCGGGAATCGGGCCAGATACGCAGTATTTT. This gives the protein CASSLSHPGIGPDTQYF. Filled out from reference TRBV28 and TRBJ2-3, the complete variable domain reads DVKVTQSSRYLVKRTGEKVFLECVQDMDHENMFWYRQDPGLGLRLIYFSYDVKMKEKGDIPEGYSVSREKKERFSLILESASTNQTSMYLCASSLSHPGIGPDTQYFGPGTRLTVL.

The rearrangement uses TRBV2 and TRBJ2-5; 10 nucleotides align to TRBD1. V dropped 6 bases and J dropped 5; count of bases not matched to a gene: 6. Germline V gives CDR1 SNHLY, CDR2 FYNNEI. There are 14 residues in the CDR3. CDR3 sequence reads: CASRADRGGETQYF. The CDR3 DNA sequence: TGTGCCAGCAGGGCGGACAGGGGGGGGGAGACCCAGTACTTC.

The chain joins TRBV14 to TRBJ2-7; 7 bases are shared with TRBD2. Germline loops: CDR1 SGHDN, CDR2 FVKESK. CDR3 size: 15 residues. Unmatched junction bases numbered 9, after V lost 1 base and J lost 6 bases. The CDR3 sequence is CASSQVRTRGSEQYF. The CDR3 region has the DNA TGTGCCAGCAGCCAAGTTAGGACTAGGGGCTCCGAGCAGTACTTC.

V is TRBV11-3 and J is TRBJ2-1; tentative D call: TRBD2 (5 bases). This CDR3 region has 14 residues. The V gene lost 5 bases and the J gene lost 8 bases, with 16 bases spanning the gap. Germline-derived CDR1 and CDR2 are SGHNT and YENEEA. Here the CDR3 DNA reads TGTGCCAGCAGCCCCACAGACTATTCCCATGAGCAGTTCTTC. It specifies CASSPTDYSHEQFF.

CDR3 amino acids: CASKEGRLWKYNSPLHF. CDR3 sequence (DNA): TGTGCCAGTAAGGAGGGGCGACTCTGGAAATATAATTCACCCCTCCACTTT. This chain links TRBV19 with TRBJ1-6; weak D call: TRBD1 (5 bases). The CDR3 loop spans 17 amino acids. In germline, CDR1 is LNHDA, CDR2 SQIVND (reference sequence). Trimming cost V 7 bases and J 4 bases, with 20 bases left between them.